Each of the 24 T cell receptor beta chains below was sequenced from the same sample in a study of T cells in localized non-small cell lung cancer. Libraries were prepared by immunoSEQ multiplex PCR; TCRdb keeps only in-frame clonotypes and omits some of them. The data show roughly 30,000 clones, about 90% seen once. Source: peripheral blood, taken before any cancer treatment. The source is a woman aged 35 to 75 with stage I lung adenocarcinoma.

J is TRBJ2-7 and V is TRBV2; 11 bases agree with TRBD2. The CDR3 contains 15 residues. The V segment lost 7 bases and the J segment 5 bases; nucleotides outside the gene matches: 10. Germline CDR1 is SNHLY and CDR2 is FYNNEI. Written as DNA, the CDR3 is TGTGCCAGCACCATCCGACTAGCGGGGATCCACGAGCAGTACTTC. Protein product: CASTIRLAGIHEQYF.

This rearrangement joins TRBV18 to TRBJ2-3; a weak D match, TRBD2 (5 bases). CDR1 and CDR2 from the germline V gene are KGHSH and LQKENI. The V and J ends lost 3 bases and 2 bases respectively, with 6 bases between them. CDR3 size: 13 residues. The CDR3 nucleotides read TGTGCCAGCTCACCCCGGGACACAGATACGCAGTATTTT. It specifies CASSPRDTDTQYF.

V is TRBV4-2 and J is TRBJ1-4; possible D gene TRBD1, 5 bases. The germline CDR1 and CDR2 sequences are LGHNA and YNFKEQ. The CDR3 loop spans 14 amino acids. The germline V and J ends were trimmed by 5 bases and 13 bases, with 20 bases remaining between them. The CDR3 DNA sequence: TGTGCCAGCAGCGTCGGGGCAGATGGGGGTAGACTGTTTTTT. It codes for CASSVGADGGRLFF.

This rearrangement joins TRBV27 to TRBJ2-1; TRBD2 is a possible D gene (6 bases). The V and J ends lost 6 bases and 0 bases respectively, with 15 bases between them. This CDR3 is built from 16 residues. Germline CDR1 is MNHEY and CDR2 is SMNVEV (reference sequence). CDR3 DNA: TGTGCCAGCAGGCCCATCCCCGGGGGCTCCTACAATGAGCAGTTCTTC. Encoded protein: CASRPIPGGSYNEQFF.

V is TRBV6-5 and J is TRBJ1-1, with D unresolved. Germline V gene data show CDR1 as MNHEY and CDR2 as SVGAGI. Trimming removed 0 bases at V and 4 bases at J, with 9 bases between. This CDR3 region has 14 residues. The CDR3 DNA is TGTGCCAGCAGTTACTCGACACGGGGCACTGAAGCTTTCTTT. It encodes CASSYSTRGTEAFF.

The J gene is TRBJ1-2, the V gene TRBV5-1; D remains ambiguous. Trimming took 3 bases from V and 8 from J, leaving 8 bases between them. Germline CDR1 reads SGHRS; CDR2 reads YFSETQ. The CDR3 length is 11 residues. The CDR3 reads CASSSAFGYTF. In DNA, the CDR3 is TGCGCCAGCAGCTCTGCTTTCGGCTACACCTTC.

CDR3 in amino acids: CASRRAGNTGELFF. CDR3 nucleotide sequence: TGTGCCAGCAGGCGAGCGGGGAACACCGGGGAGCTGTTTTTT. The chain joins TRBV7-3 to TRBJ2-2, with a possible D match to TRBD2 (6 bases). This CDR3 region has 14 residues. Trimming cost V 6 bases and J 1 base, with 9 bases left between them. CDR1 and CDR2 (germline): SGHTA, FQGTGA.

This chain uses TRBV19 with TRBJ1-5, with D possibly TRBD1 on 6 matching bases. The CDR3 covers 15 residues. Trimming shortened V by 2 bases and J by 1 base, and 9 bases separated the two germline ends. The germline gives CDR1 LNHDA, CDR2 SQIVND (reference sequence). The DNA for the CDR3 is TGTGCCAGTAGTATACGAACAGGGAGCAATCAGCCCCAGCATTTT. Translation gives CASSIRTGSNQPQHF.

The chain is built from TRBV9 and TRBJ1-6; D unresolved. Trimming removed 6 bases at V and 7 bases at J, with 8 bases between. There are 12 residues in the CDR3. CDR1 is SGDLS, CDR2 YYNGEE, per germline. CDR3 nucleotide sequence: TGTGCCAGCAACGCAGCCAATTCACCCCTCCACTTT. Translating gives CASNAANSPLHF. The whole variable domain, remainder taken from reference TRBV9 and TRBJ1-6, is DSGVTQTPKHLITATGQRVTLRCSPRSGDLSVYWYQQSLDQGLQFLIQYYNGEERAKGNILERFSAQQFPDLHSELNLSSLELGDSALYFCASNAANSPLHFGNGTRLTVT.

The count of this clone is one. V usage is TRBV27 and J usage is TRBJ2-7; unclear D gene. Germline lookup yields CDR1 MNHEY and CDR2 SMNVEV (reference sequence). Trimming removed 3 bases at V and 4 bases at J, with 13 bases between. The CDR3 has 14 amino acids. CDR3 bases: TGTGCCAGCAGTTTTTATTTAGGCAGTTACGAGCAGTACTTC. It codes for CASSFYLGSYEQYF.

This rearrangement joins TRBV6-5 to TRBJ2-7; D is unresolved. The ends were cut back, 2 bases at V and 1 base at J, with 6 bases in the middle. CDR1 and CDR2 (germline): MNHEY, SVGAGI. This CDR3 is built from 13 residues. CDR3 coding DNA: TGTGCCAGCAGTTACGGCCCTTCCTACGAGCAGTACTTC. Translating gives CASSYGPSYEQYF.

The chain recombines TRBV9 with TRBJ2-7; possible D gene TRBD1, 6 bases. Germline V gene data show CDR1 as SGDLS and CDR2 as YYNGEE. CDR3 length: 15 residues. Trimming removed 2 bases at V and 6 bases at J, with 18 bases between. The CDR3 spells CASSVRDRQGSEQYF. Written as DNA, the CDR3 is TGTGCCAGCAGCGTGCGAGATCGGCAGGGGAGCGAGCAGTACTTC.

In DNA, the CDR3 is TGCGCCAGCAGCCTCGGGACAGGGGACGAGCAGTACTTC. This encodes CASSLGTGDEQYF. The J gene is TRBJ2-7, the V gene TRBV4-3; 10 bases align to TRBD1. CDR3 size: 13 residues. The ends lost 4 bases at V and 5 bases at J; junction bases unmatched: 2. Looked up from germline, CDR1 is LGHNA and CDR2 is YSLEER.

The chain is built from TRBV6-6 and TRBJ2-3; D may be TRBD2 (6 bases). The CDR3 totals 16 residues. The V gene lost 5 bases and the J gene lost 2 bases, with 17 bases spanning the gap. Germline CDR1 is MNHNY and CDR2 is SVGAGI (reference sequence). The CDR3 reads CASSRGKVRATDTQYF. CDR3 bases: TGTGCCAGCAGTCGCGGGAAGGTTAGGGCCACAGATACGCAGTATTTT.

The table lists this clone with a few counts. The chain combines TRBV19 with TRBJ1-2; TRBD1 matches at 7 bases. The CDR3 extends over 16 amino acids. Trimming removed 1 base from V and 4 bases from J; junction bases left unmatched: 9. Germline assignment: CDR1 LNHDA and CDR2 SQIVND (reference sequence). The CDR3 region has the DNA TGTGCCAGTAGTATAGGACGGTCGACAGGGAGCTATGGCTACACCTTC. It codes for CASSIGRSTGSYGYTF.

The gene calls are TRBV7-2 and TRBJ1-1; D is uncertain. The CDR3 contains 15 residues. Germline assignment: CDR1 SGHTA and CDR2 FQGNSA. V lost 2 bases, J lost 0 bases, and 10 bases lay in between. CDR3 DNA sequence: TGTGCCAGCAGCTTAAGGCAGAGCATGAACACTGAAGCTTTCTTT. Protein: CASSLRQSMNTEAFF.

The chain combines TRBV10-3 with TRBJ1-2; D is unclear. Germline CDR1 and CDR2: ENHRY and SYGVKD. V lost 3 bases, J lost 3 bases, and 11 bases lay in between. The CDR3 runs to 14 residues. The CDR3 DNA reads TGTGCCATCAGTGACCCGGTGCAGCACTATGGCTACACCTTC. As protein: CAISDPVQHYGYTF.

The chain combines TRBV9 with TRBJ2-7, with TRBD1 identical over 9 bases. The CDR3 length is 14 residues. Germline lookup yields CDR1 SGDLS and CDR2 YYNGEE. The V segment lost 4 bases and the J segment 2 bases; nucleotides outside the gene matches: 4. The CDR3 nucleotides read TGTGCCAGCAGCCTTCGACAGGGGGCCTACGAGCAGTACTTC. Its protein is CASSLRQGAYEQYF. The full variable domain, rest sourced from reference TRBV9 and TRBJ2-7, is DSGVTQTPKHLITATGQRVTLRCSPRSGDLSVYWYQQSLDQGLQFLIQYYNGEERAKGNILERFSAQQFPDLHSELNLSSLELGDSALYFCASSLRQGAYEQYFGPGTRLTVT.

This chain links TRBV7-2 with TRBJ1-1, with a weak D call TRBD1 (5 bases). Looked up from germline, CDR1 is SGHTA and CDR2 is FQGNSA. With 3 bases removed from V and 1 base from J, the gap between germline ends came to 9 bases. CDR3 length: 14 amino acids. CDR3 sequence: CASSFGTANTEAFF. DNA of the CDR3: TGTGCCAGCAGCTTTGGGACGGCGAACACTGAAGCTTTCTTT.

V and J are TRBV5-4 and TRBJ1-3; D gene uncertain. V lost 4 bases and J 0 bases, leaving 11 bases between the germline ends. The germline CDR1 and CDR2 sequences are SGHNT and YYREEE (reference sequence). CDR3 size: 15 residues. CDR3 sequence: CASSNDLYSGNTIYF. The CDR3 DNA is TGTGCCAGCAGCAATGACCTCTACTCTGGAAACACCATATATTTT. Filled out from reference TRBV5-4 and TRBJ1-3, the complete variable domain reads ETGVTQSPTHLIKTRGQQVTLRCSSQSGHNTVSWYQQALGQGPQFIFQYYREEENGRGNFPPRFSGLQFPNYSSELNVNALELDDSALYLCASSNDLYSGNTIYFGEGSWLTVV.

This clone has only a few counts. The chain uses TRBV4-3 and TRBJ2-4; 7 bases are shared with TRBD1. The CDR3 length is 16 residues. CDR1 is LGHNA and CDR2 is YSLEER in the germline V gene. J gave up 6 bases and V 1 base, and 9 bases lay outside the gene matches. Here the CDR3 reads CASSQGGTDLPNIQYF. CDR3 DNA: TGCGCCAGCAGCCAAGGAGGGACAGACTTGCCAAACATTCAGTACTTC.

V usage is TRBV5-1 and J usage is TRBJ2-5; the D is unclear. This CDR3 contains 13 residues. CDR1 and CDR2 (germline): SGHRS, YFSETQ. V was shortened by 0 bases and J by 4 bases, with 7 bases between the two germline ends. CDR3 in DNA: TGCGCCAGCAGCTTGGATAGGAGAGAGACCCAGTACTTC. The encoded protein is CASSLDRRETQYF.

This clone has a handful of counts. The rearrangement links TRBV7-3 to TRBJ1-6; D may be TRBD1 (5 bases). Trimming cost V 3 bases and J 7 bases, with 10 bases left between them. This CDR3 has 14 residues. Germline-derived CDR1 and CDR2 are SGHTA and FQGTGA. This chain's CDR3 is CASSLGTVNSPLHF. The CDR3 coding sequence is TGTGCCAGCAGCTTGGGGACGGTGAATTCACCCCTCCACTTT.

This clone was detected once. This rearrangement joins TRBV21-1 to TRBJ1-3. TRBV21-1 is given as a pseudogene. The CDR3 totals 19 residues. CDR3 amino acids: CATPESLATGGPSGNTIYF. CDR3 nucleotide sequence: TGTGCCACCCCAGAAAGTTTGGCGACCGGGGGCCCCTCTGGAAACACCATATATTTT.